The next 28 T cell receptor beta chains were all read from a single sample in a study of shared clonotypes between healthy human individuals (TCRdb year 2020). CD8 naive samples were obtained by positive selection for CCR7 among CD45RO-negative cells, yielding a CD45RA+CCR7+ population from which TemRA cells were excluded. Libraries were built with the immunoSEQ multiplex PCR assay. Held by TCRdb, this immuneACCESS table contains in-frame sequences only and omits some clones. Under half of the omission traces to an unresolved V gene where checked; the cause of the rest is unknown. This sample comprises millions of clones, 85% to 95% of them detected only once. The ten largest clonotypes hold 1.5% to 2% of the sample. Sequencing used naive CD8+ T cells from PBMCs. Explained via the paper, the cell subset or site label denotes: CD45RA+CCR7+. All receptors derive from a man younger than 35 in good health. Some clones in this sample may be carry-over from other donors' samples.

The CDR3 sequence: CASRLTSSSYNEQFF. DNA of the CDR3: TGTGCCAGCAGACTAACTAGCAGCTCCTACAATGAGCAGTTCTTC. The chain links TRBV7-8 to TRBJ2-1; D may be TRBD2 (6 bases). The CDR3 is 15 residues long. CDR1 is SGHVS and CDR2 is FQNEAQ in the germline V gene. The V gene lost 6 bases and the J gene lost 0 bases, with 12 bases spanning the gap.

This clone was counted only a few times. J is TRBJ1-1 and V is TRBV19; D gene ambiguous. The CDR3 is 11 residues long. Germline lookup yields CDR1 LNHDA and CDR2 SQIVND (reference sequence). V was trimmed by 5 bases and J by 6 bases, leaving 7 bases between them. CDR3 nucleotides: TGTGCCAGTAGTGGGTTCCCTGAAGCTTTCTTT. Amino acid sequence: CASSGFPEAFF.

Comments on this clone: The sample holds other DNA sequences that translate to the same CDR3. This chain uses TRBV28 with TRBJ1-5, with 7 bases matching TRBD1. With 6 bases clipped from V and 2 bases from J, the junction kept 7 bases outside the gene matches. CDR1 and CDR2 (germline): MDHEN, SYDVKM. The CDR3 extends over 15 amino acids. Here the CDR3 reads CASSRDREGNQPQHF. In DNA, the CDR3 is TGTGCCAGCAGCCGAGACAGGGAGGGCAATCAGCCCCAGCATTTT. Supplemented by reference TRBV28 and TRBJ1-5, the full variable domain reads DVKVTQSSRYLVKRTGEKVFLECVQDMDHENMFWYRQDPGLGLRLIYFSYDVKMKEKGDIPEGYSVSREKKERFSLILESASTNQTSMYLCASSRDREGNQPQHFGDGTRLSIL.

The chain combines TRBV30 with TRBJ2-3, with a possible D match to TRBD1 (5 bases). The CDR3 runs to 12 residues. The germline gives CDR1 GTSNPN, CDR2 SVGIG (reference sequence). The ends were cut back, 0 bases at V and 6 bases at J, with 7 bases in the middle. The CDR3 nucleotides are TGTGCCTGGAGTGTCAGGGCTGATACGCAGTATTTT. This translates into CAWSVRADTQYF.

The chain uses TRBV27 and TRBJ1-1, with D perhaps matching TRBD1 (6 bases). CDR1 is MNHEY and CDR2 is SMNVEV in the germline V gene (reference sequence). V was clipped by 2 bases and J by 0 bases, with 10 bases between them. This CDR3 has 15 residues. CDR3 loop: CASSLGGRVNTEAFF. As DNA, the CDR3 is TGTGCCAGCAGTTTAGGGGGCAGGGTGAACACTGAAGCTTTCTTT.

V gene TRBV28 combines with J gene TRBJ2-7; D gene uncertain. The V end lost 5 bases, the J end lost 5 bases, and 10 bases lay between the germline ends. Looked up from germline, CDR1 is MDHEN and CDR2 is SYDVKM. The CDR3 contains 12 residues. This chain's CDR3 is CASSVHINEQYF. The CDR3, as DNA: TGTGCCAGCAGTGTCCATATAAACGAGCAGTACTTC.

This chain connects TRBV5-3 to TRBJ1-4, with TRBD1 matching 9 bases. TRBV5-3 is classed as an ORF, of uncertain function. This CDR3 has 16 residues. V shed 4 bases, J shed 6 bases, and the junction held 10 bases outside the gene matches. CDR3 nucleotide sequence: TGTGCCAGAAGCCCAAGAAGACAGGGGGATCATGAAAAACTGTTTTTT. It specifies CARSPRRQGDHEKLFF.

The V call is TRBV5-4, the J call TRBJ2-7; D is uncertain. Trimming stripped 4 bases from V and 2 bases from J, with 16 bases between. This CDR3 contains 15 residues. Germline V gene data show CDR1 as SGHNT and CDR2 as YYREEE (reference sequence). The CDR3 reads CASSRPEGNPYEQYF. Written as DNA, the CDR3 is TGTGCCAGCAGCCGCCCCGAAGGGAACCCCTACGAGCAGTACTTC.

This chain joins TRBV18 and TRBJ1-1; D unclear. Trimming stripped 0 bases from V and 1 base from J, with 12 bases between. CDR1 and CDR2 (germline): KGHSH, LQKENI. The CDR3 covers 16 residues. CDR3 nucleotides: TGTGCCAGCTCACCACCGCCCGGTTGGGAGAACACTGAAGCTTTCTTT. Encoded protein: CASSPPPGWENTEAFF.

In the case of this clone: The same CDR3 is also encoded by other DNA sequences in this sample. V is TRBV4-1 and J is TRBJ2-4, with 7 bases that match TRBD2. Germline V gives CDR1 MGHRA, CDR2 YSYEKL. The CDR3 extends over 13 amino acids. With 1 base clipped from V and 6 bases from J, the junction kept 0 bases outside the gene matches. CDR3 nucleotides: TGCGCCAGCAGCCAAGGGGGGGGAAACATTCAGTACTTC. The encoded protein is CASSQGGGNIQYF.

The V gene is TRBV5-1, the J gene TRBJ1-4; D unresolved. Per the germline V gene, CDR1 is SGHRS and CDR2 is YFSETQ. The V end was cut by 5 bases, the J end by 3 bases, with 11 bases between. The length of the CDR3 is 14 residues. The CDR3 region is CASRAPGSNEKLFF. The CDR3 DNA sequence: TGCGCCAGCAGAGCTCCGGGCTCTAATGAAAAACTGTTTTTT.

In the case of this clone: Other DNA sequences in the same sample also yield this CDR3. The chain links TRBV4-3 to TRBJ2-7, with 7 bases aligning to TRBD1. V was clipped by 3 bases and J by 1 base; unmatched bases: 3. Per germline, CDR1 LGHNA and CDR2 YSLEER. The CDR3 extends over 14 amino acids. The CDR3 coding sequence is TGCGCCAGCAGCCAGGACAGGAGATCCTACGAGCAGTACTTC. Translated, it gives CASSQDRRSYEQYF.

Written as DNA, the CDR3 is TGTGCCAGCAGCTTAGCCGGCAGGGGGACAGATACGCAGTATTTT. Amino acid sequence: CASSLAGRGTDTQYF. The chain couples TRBV11-3 to TRBJ2-3; 7 bases map to TRBD1. The CDR3 covers 15 residues. CDR1 SGHNT and CDR2 YENEEA come from the germline V gene. Trimming removed 1 base from V and 3 bases from J; junction bases left unmatched: 4.

The chain uses TRBV5-6 and TRBJ2-3; D unresolved. Trimming cost V 6 bases and J 4 bases, with 9 bases left between them. The CDR3 is 12 residues long. In germline, CDR1 is SGHDT, CDR2 YYEEEE. CDR3 loop: CASTSRADTQYF. Here the CDR3 DNA reads TGTGCCAGCACCTCTCGGGCAGATACGCAGTATTTT.

V usage is TRBV4-1 and J usage is TRBJ1-4; maybe TRBD1 (6 bases). V dropped 7 bases and J dropped 8 bases, with 8 bases sitting between them. The CDR3 loop spans 11 amino acids. CDR1 and CDR2 from the germline V gene are MGHRA and YSYEKL. CDR3 sequence (DNA): TGCGCCAGCACTAGGGGGGAAAAACTGTTTTTT. Protein product: CASTRGEKLFF.

The V and J genes are TRBV5-1 and TRBJ2-1; 10 bases agree with TRBD1. Germline trimming cut 4 bases from V and 8 bases from J; bases unmatched to any gene: 12. The germline CDR1 and CDR2 sequences are SGHRS and YFSETQ. The CDR3 loop spans 16 amino acids. The CDR3 protein is CASSLNRDRGFDEQFF. The CDR3 DNA sequence: TGCGCCAGCAGCCTGAACCGGGACAGGGGCTTCGATGAGCAGTTCTTC.

The gene calls are TRBV5-4 and TRBJ1-2, with D hard to call. Trimming took 4 bases from V and 7 from J, leaving 14 bases between them. The CDR3 totals 13 residues. Looked up from germline, CDR1 is SGHNT and CDR2 is YYREEE (reference sequence). The CDR3 bases are TGTGCCAGCAGCAACTGGAGGAGGGCTGGCTACACCTTC. The encoded protein is CASSNWRRAGYTF. Full variable domain (missing parts from reference TRBV5-4 and TRBJ1-2): ETGVTQSPTHLIKTRGQQVTLRCSSQSGHNTVSWYQQALGQGPQFIFQYYREEENGRGNFPPRFSGLQFPNYSSELNVNALELDDSALYLCASSNWRRAGYTFGSGTRLTVV.

This chain links TRBV6-6 with TRBJ2-7, with 9 positions matching TRBD2. Trimming took 5 bases from V and 2 from J; bases not matched to a gene: 4. The CDR3 is made up of 14 amino acids. Germline CDR1 MNHNY, CDR2 SVGAGI (reference sequence). CDR3 nucleotides: TGTGCCAGCAGTCCGCGGGGGGGAACCTACGAGCAGTACTTC. Translating it yields CASSPRGGTYEQYF.

The rearrangement joins TRBV15 to TRBJ2-3; 11 nucleotides line up with TRBD2. The CDR3 runs to 19 residues. Losses at the gene ends were 3 bases for V and 0 bases for J; bases not matched to a gene: 11. The germline V gene has CDR1 LNHNV and CDR2 YYDKDF (reference sequence). This chain's CDR3 is CATSRGLAGGFISTDTQYF. CDR3 nucleotides: TGTGCCACCAGCAGGGGGCTAGCGGGAGGTTTCATCAGCACAGATACGCAGTATTTT.

The V gene is TRBV10-3, the J gene TRBJ2-7, with TRBD1 identical over 9 bases. CDR1 and CDR2 (germline): ENHRY, SYGVKD. The CDR3 consists of 12 residues. V lost 10 bases and J lost 4; bases outside the gene matches: 5. CDR3 in DNA: TGTGCCACCCGGACAGGGGAATACGAGCAGTACTTC. It encodes CATRTGEYEQYF.

The chain couples TRBV7-8 to TRBJ2-1; unclear D gene. CDR3 length: 15 residues. The V and J ends lost 1 base and 2 bases respectively, with 9 bases between them. Per the germline V gene, CDR1 is SGHVS and CDR2 is FQNEAQ. The CDR3 DNA is TGTGCCAGCAGCTTAGGACTTACAACCTACAATGAGCAGTTCTTC. Amino acids: CASSLGLTTYNEQFF.

In regard to this clone: Mismatch with germline at one junction end may stem from a read error. Other DNA variants within this sample encode the same CDR3. The chain is built from TRBV29-1 and TRBJ1-1; 8 bases map to TRBD1. The germline V gene has CDR1 SQVTM and CDR2 ANQGSEA. This CDR3 has 12 amino acids. This CDR3 is CSVDRGVAEAFF. CDR3 DNA: TGCAGCGTAGACAGGGGAGTTGCTGAGGCTTTCTTT.

This rearrangement joins TRBV5-1 to TRBJ1-1; D gene uncertain. Trimming took off 0 bases at V and 7 bases at J, with 10 bases between the two ends. Germline CDR1 reads SGHRS; CDR2 reads YFSETQ. CDR3 length: 13 amino acids. The CDR3 region is CASSLGERYEAFF. The CDR3 DNA is TGCGCCAGCAGCTTGGGTGAGCGATATGAAGCTTTCTTT.

The chain has TRBV7-2 and TRBJ2-3; D is perhaps TRBD2 (6 bases). Per the germline V gene, CDR1 is SGHTA and CDR2 is FQGNSA. This CDR3 has 14 amino acids. V was shortened by 6 bases and J by 5 bases, with 15 bases between the two germline ends. CDR3 in DNA: TGTGCCAGCAGGCCTCTAGCGTATGGAGATACGCAGTATTTT. Its translation: CASRPLAYGDTQYF.

The rearrangement uses TRBV19 and TRBJ2-1, with TRBD2 matching 13 bases. Trimming cost V 3 bases and J 0 bases; bases outside gene matches: 5. Germline lookup yields CDR1 LNHDA and CDR2 SQIVND (reference sequence). The CDR3 spans 18 residues. The CDR3 DNA follows: TGTGCCAGTAGTATCCAACTAGCGGGAGGGAGCTCCTACAATGAGCAGTTCTTC. This gives the protein CASSIQLAGGSSYNEQFF.

The chain joins TRBV28 to TRBJ2-7; D is possibly TRBD1 (6 bases). The CDR3 totals 14 residues. Trimming cost V 5 bases and J 0 bases, with 11 bases left between them. The V gene's germline CDR1 is MDHEN and CDR2 SYDVKM. DNA of the CDR3: TGTGCCAGCAGTGACGGACAGTACTCCTACGAGCAGTACTTC. It encodes CASSDGQYSYEQYF.

V usage is TRBV12-5 and J usage is TRBJ1-2; no firm D call. The V end lost 5 bases, the J end lost 8 bases, and 12 bases lay between the germline ends. The CDR3 consists of 12 residues. Germline assignment: CDR1 LGHNT and CDR2 FRNRAP. CDR3 amino acids: CASGPDASGYTF. For the CDR3, the DNA is TGTGCTAGTGGTCCGGACGCCAGCGGCTACACCTTC.

The V and J genes are TRBV11-1 and TRBJ1-1; D gene uncertain. Deletions cut 4 bases from V and 5 bases from J, with 8 bases between. The CDR3 is 12 amino acids. CDR1 is SGHAT and CDR2 is FQDESV in the germline V gene (reference sequence). CDR3 in DNA: TGTGCCAGCAGCTCGGGGTGGACTGAAGCTTTCTTT. It is translated as CASSSGWTEAFF. The full variable domain, rest sourced from reference TRBV11-1 and TRBJ1-1, is EAEVAQSPRYKITEKSQAVAFWCDPISGHATLYWYRQILGQGPELLVQFQDESVVDDSQLPKDRFSAERLKGVDSTLKIQPAELGDSAMYLCASSSGWTEAFFGQGTRLTVV.